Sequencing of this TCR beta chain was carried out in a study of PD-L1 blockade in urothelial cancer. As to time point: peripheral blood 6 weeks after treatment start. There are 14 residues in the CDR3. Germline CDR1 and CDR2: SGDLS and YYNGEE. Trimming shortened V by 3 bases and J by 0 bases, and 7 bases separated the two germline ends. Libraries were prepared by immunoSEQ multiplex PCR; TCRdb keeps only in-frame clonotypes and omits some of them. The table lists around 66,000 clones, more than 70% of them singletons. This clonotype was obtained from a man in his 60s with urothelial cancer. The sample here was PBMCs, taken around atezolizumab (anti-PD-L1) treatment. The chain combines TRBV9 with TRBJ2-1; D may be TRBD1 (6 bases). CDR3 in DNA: TGTGCCAGCAGCGCGACAGGCTCCTACAATGAGCAGTTCTTC. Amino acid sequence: CASSATGSYNEQFF.